The 18 T cell receptor beta chains presented below share a single source sample, sequenced in a study of T cells in Graves' hyperthyroidism and ophthalmopathy. RNA transcripts gave rise to amplified TCR beta CDR3 regions. HTBI primers drove first-round RT-PCR of the TCR CDR3. TCRdb reprocessed the multiplex PCR reads with MiXCR, giving one entry per CDR3 protein. This repertoire shows around 600,000 distinct CDR3 sequences, 14% found once; its top ten account for 7.1%. The sequenced sample consisted of blood. These receptors came from a woman aged 18-29 years with Graves' ophthalmopathy.

This clonotype was picked up many times. The J gene is TRBJ2-1, the V gene TRBV7-2; the D gene is possibly TRBD2 (6 bases). Germline CDR1 is SGHTA and CDR2 is FQGNSA. This CDR3 has 15 amino acids. The germline V and J ends were trimmed by 3 bases and 5 bases, with 14 bases remaining between them. For the CDR3, the DNA is TGTGCCAGCAGCTTTCAACCGGGACTCGACAATGAGCAGTTCTTC. This codes for CASSFQPGLDNEQFF.

The table lists this clonotype with many counts. The rearrangement joins TRBV10-3 to TRBJ2-7; 12 bases fit TRBD2. The V segment lost 4 bases and the J segment 4 bases; nucleotides outside the gene matches: 5. Germline V gene data show CDR1 as ENHRY and CDR2 as SYGVKD. The CDR3 loop spans 15 amino acids. The CDR3 region has the DNA TGTGCCATCAGTGGGACTAGCGGGATGGCGTACGAGCAGTACTTC. It translates to CAISGTSGMAYEQYF.

CDR3 nucleotides: TGTGCCAGTAGTAGTGGGGGGCGCGGAGGGGTTGACGAGCAGTACTTC. Amino acid sequence: CASSSGGRGGVDEQYF. V usage is TRBV19 and J usage is TRBJ2-7, with D possibly called TRBD1 or TRBD2 (6 bases each). The CDR3 totals 16 residues. CDR1 is LNHDA, CDR2 SQIVND, per germline (reference sequence). V was shortened by 4 bases and J by 5 bases, with 21 bases between the two germline ends.

The sample holds many counts of this clonotype. V and J are TRBV11-2 and TRBJ1-1; 8 bases are a match to TRBD1. CDR1 is SGHAT, CDR2 FQNNGV, per germline. The CDR3 runs to 12 residues. Unmatched junction bases numbered 3, after V lost 3 bases and J lost 9 bases. The CDR3: CASSLDRAQAFF. CDR3 nucleotides: TGTGCCAGCAGCTTGGACAGGGCCCAAGCTTTCTTT.

This clonotype occurred many times. CDR3 in amino acids: CASSPAGARGTGYTF. CDR3 in DNA: TGTGCCAGCTCACCGGCAGGTGCCCGGGGGACTGGCTACACCTTC. The chain combines TRBV18 with TRBJ1-2; D is possibly TRBD1 (5 bases). This CDR3 is built from 15 residues. V lost 3 bases and J lost 7, with 18 bases in between. The germline CDR1 and CDR2 sequences are KGHSH and LQKENI.

The table lists this clonotype with many counts. The V call is TRBV7-9, the J call TRBJ2-3; D assignment may be TRBD1 or TRBD2 (6 bases each). The CDR3 covers 14 residues. The germline V gene encodes CDR1 SEHNR and CDR2 FQNEAQ (reference sequence). V lost 5 bases, J lost 3 bases, and 12 bases lay in between. CDR3 in DNA: TGTGCCAGCAGCCCGAAGGGGGGAACAGATACGCAGTATTTT. Amino acid sequence: CASSPKGGTDTQYF.

This clonotype was recorded many times. This chain connects TRBV7-9 to TRBJ2-7; D possibly matches TRBD1 or TRBD2 (5 bases each). Between the trimmed V and J ends, which lost 1 base and 4 bases, there was a span of 17 bases. The V gene's germline CDR1 is SEHNR and CDR2 FQNEAQ (reference sequence). This CDR3 has 16 residues. Here the CDR3 reads CASSLGGYSPEYEQYF. The CDR3 region has the DNA TGTGCCAGCAGCTTAGGGGGGTACAGTCCGGAGTACGAGCAGTACTTC. Using reference TRBV7-9 and TRBJ2-7 for the parts outside the CDR3, the full variable domain is DTGVSQNPRHKITKRGQNVTFRCDPISEHNRLYWYRQTLGQGPEFLTYFQNEAQLEKSRLLSDRFSAERPKGSFSTLEIQRTEQGDSAMYLCASSLGGYSPEYEQYFGPGTRLTVT.

This clonotype appeared many times. CDR3 loop: CASRHPEGRYEQYF. In DNA form, the CDR3 reads TGTGCCAGCAGACATCCGGAGGGAAGATACGAGCAGTACTTC. The chain combines TRBV6-2 or TRBV6-3 with TRBJ2-7, with a tentative D call TRBD2 (6 bases). CDR3 length: 14 residues. Trimming removed 6 bases at V and 4 bases at J, with 16 bases between. In germline, CDR1 is MNHEY, CDR2 SVGEGT.

This clonotype was recorded many times. The chain carries TRBV6-1 and TRBJ2-1; 7 bases fit TRBD1. CDR1 and CDR2 (germline): MNHNS, SASEGT. The CDR3 consists of 16 residues. The V and J ends lost 7 bases and 0 bases, in that order; junction bases with no gene match: 9. The CDR3 sequence is CASTIWGQSSYNEQFF. DNA of the CDR3: TGTGCCAGCACCATTTGGGGACAGAGCTCCTACAATGAGCAGTTCTTC.

In its sample, this clonotype was seen many times. CDR3 sequence: CASGLLQGGYNEQFF. CDR3 nucleotide sequence: TGTGCTAGTGGTTTGCTACAGGGAGGGTACAATGAGCAGTTCTTC. The rearrangement uses TRBV12-5 and TRBJ2-1, with D maybe TRBD2 (7 bases). Trimming removed 2 bases at V and 4 bases at J, with 12 bases between. The CDR3 totals 15 residues. CDR1 LGHNT and CDR2 FRNRAP come from the germline V gene.

This clonotype appeared many times. The chain couples TRBV30 to TRBJ2-1; 9 nucleotides align to TRBD2. This CDR3 contains 14 residues. CDR1 and CDR2 from the germline V gene are GTSNPN and SVGIG (reference sequence). V trimming: 7 bases; J trimming: 7 bases; junction bases outside the gene matches: 11. This CDR3 is CASQDSGRANEQFF. The CDR3 DNA is TGTGCCTCACAAGATAGCGGGAGAGCAAATGAGCAGTTCTTC.

To note about this clonotype: The junction differs from germline at one of its ends, possibly a read error. DNA of the CDR3: TGTGCCAGCAGAGACCCCGGACAGGGCACCTGGGGGGCCAACGTCCCGACTTTC. Translated: CASRDPGQGTWGANVPTF. V is TRBV6-1 and J is TRBJ2-6; the match to TRBD1 covers 8 bases. The CDR3 spans 18 residues. CDR1 is MNHNS, CDR2 SASEGT, per germline.

This clonotype was seen at least ten times. The J gene is TRBJ2-7, the V gene TRBV14; D is unresolved. Germline CDR1 is SGHDN and CDR2 is FVKESK. There are 14 residues in the CDR3. The V and J ends lost 4 bases and 5 bases respectively, with 15 bases between them. This CDR3 is CASSRDAGPHEQYF. DNA for the CDR3: TGTGCCAGCAGCCGAGACGCCGGGCCCCACGAGCAGTACTTC.

This clonotype came up many times. CDR3 bases: TGTGCCAGCGGGGACAGGGAACGCCAGCCCCAGCATTTT. Protein sequence: CASGDRERQPQHF. The chain is built from TRBV2 and TRBJ1-5, with 9 bases matching TRBD1. Germline V gene lookup returns CDR1 SNHLY and CDR2 FYNNEI. After removal of 8 bases from V and 7 bases from J, the junction contained 6 bases not matched to a gene. The CDR3 is 13 residues long.

This clonotype was seen ten or more times. The gene calls are TRBV3-1 and TRBJ2-1, with a tentative D call TRBD1 (5 bases). Per the germline V gene, CDR1 is LGHDT and CDR2 is YNNKEL (reference sequence). CDR3 length: 16 residues. Trimming took 2 bases from V and 3 from J, leaving 14 bases between them. The DNA of the CDR3 is TGTGCCAGCAGCCAATGGGGCTGGAAGAACTACAATGAGCAGTTCTTC. Its protein product is CASSQWGWKNYNEQFF.

The gene calls are TRBV27 and TRBJ2-2; D not certain. CDR3 size: 13 residues. Between the trimmed V and J ends, which lost 8 bases and 4 bases, there was a span of 11 bases. Germline V gives CDR1 MNHEY, CDR2 SMNVEV (reference sequence). CDR3 sequence (DNA): TGTGCCAGCGACCCCCGAGGCACCGGGGAGCTGTTTTTT. Amino acid sequence: CASDPRGTGELFF.

This clonotype was picked up many times. The genes are TRBV20-1 and TRBJ2-2; D unclear. V was pared by 0 bases and J by 5 bases, with 7 bases between. Germline-derived CDR1 and CDR2 are DFQATT and SNEGSKA (reference sequence). This CDR3 has 13 amino acids. CDR3 sequence (DNA): TGCAGTGCTAGAGACCCCATTACCGGGGAGCTGTTTTTT. Amino acids: CSARDPITGELFF.

The chain recombines TRBV12-3 or TRBV12-4 with TRBJ2-1; 8 bases are shared with TRBD2. The ends lost 6 bases at V and 10 bases at J; junction bases unmatched: 8. The CDR3 sequence is 13 residues long. In DNA, the CDR3 is TGTGCCAGCAGCACTACTAGCGGAGGGGAGCAGTTCTTC. Translating gives CASSTTSGGEQFF.